This T cell receptor (beta chain) is drawn from a study of blood T cell repertoires in COVID-19. CDR3 length: 15 residues. V was cut by 6 bases and J by 5 bases, with 14 bases left in between. Germline assignment: CDR1 SNHLY and CDR2 FYNNEI. Clones were sequenced by immunoSEQ multiplex PCR, and TCRdb holds only the in-frame ones, with some missing. Found here are over 100,000 clones, 70% to 90% of them singletons; the top ten hold 1.4% to 1.5%. The rearrangement uses TRBV2 and TRBJ2-6; D not resolved. Sequencing input: peripheral blood. The sequence derives from a man in his forties with acute or convalescent COVID-19. The chain's CDR3 is CASSARAGRANVLTF. The CDR3, as DNA: TGTGCCAGCAGCGCCCGAGCAGGTCGGGCCAACGTCCTGACTTTC.